This T cell receptor (beta chain) was retrieved from a study of T cells in Graves' hyperthyroidism and ophthalmopathy. General study findings and limits: In blood, most of the thyroid clonotypes expanded above 0.001 were also present. Ophthalmopathy got predicted by the model a median about six months before its onset. Patients with ophthalmopathy were separated from those with stable hyperthyroidism by a 13 V-J model.

RNA transcripts served as the template for amplifying TCR beta CDR3 regions. Carried out on the TCR CDR3, a first-round RT-PCR used the HTBI primer set. TCRdb recomputed calls from the multiplex PCR reads with MiXCR, one row per CDR3 protein. This sample has roughly 570,000 distinct CDR3 sequences; 40% to 55% occur once, and the top ten carry roughly 20%. Germline CDR1 reads SEHNR; CDR2 reads FQNEAQ (reference sequence). V was shortened by 6 bases and J by 5 bases, with 14 bases between the two germline ends. The CDR3 is 13 residues long. Based on clinical symptoms, serum thyroxine and TRAb, thyroid ultrasound and orbital computed tomography, diagnoses were reached. On this clonotype: Its antigen remains unknown.

The chain links TRBV7-9 to TRBJ2-7; tentatively, D is TRBD1 (7 bases). Sequencing used peripheral blood or thyroid tissue (not recorded which). The sequence came from an adult woman with Graves' disease, either hyperthyroidism or ophthalmopathy (not recorded which). Here the CDR3 DNA reads TGTGCCAGCAGTGAGGGGGCGGGGCACGAGCAGTACTTC. Its protein is CASSEGAGHEQYF. The full variable domain, its missing parts supplied by reference TRBV7-9 and TRBJ2-7, is DTGVSQNPRHKITKRGQNVTFRCDPISEHNRLYWYRQTLGQGPEFLTYFQNEAQLEKSRLLSDRFSAERPKGSFSTLEIQRTEQGDSAMYLCASSEGAGHEQYFGPGTRLTVT.